This is a list of T cell receptor beta chains from one sample in a study of blood T cells in healthy people across ages. Each CDR3 protein gets one entry after TCRdb re-called the 5' RACE reads with MiXCR. This table holds roughly 700,000 distinct CDR3 sequences, just under 25% found once. The data also belong to a second study, concerning T cells of mothers and their children.

Source material: blood. These receptors were collected from a boy younger than 18 in good health. The CDR3 runs from the conserved cysteine through the conserved F or W. Each record gives: V gene, D gene, clone size, J gene, CDR3 DNA, CDR3 protein. The D gene is left open where the match is weak. Only some rows state a clone size, as once, few, many or a class for expanded clones.

TRBV15,-,few,TRBJ2-7,TGTGCCACCAGCAGAGATGGAAATTGGAACGAGCAGTACTTC,CATSRDGNWNEQYF
TRBV18,-,once,TRBJ2-3,TGTGCCAGCTCCCGACTCGTTAGCACAGATACGCAGTATTTT,CASSRLVSTDTQYF
TRBV28,-,-,TRBJ2-2,TGTGCCAGCAGACCTACAGGGAGCACCGGGGAGCTGTTTTTT,CASRPTGSTGELFF
TRBV6-5,TRBD1,-,TRBJ2-7,TGTGCCAGCTGGGACAGGGGATTATCCTACGAGCAGTACTTC,CASWDRGLSYEQYF
TRBV7-2,TRBD1,few,TRBJ2-1,TGTGCCAGCAGCTTAGAGGAGTGGGGGACAGGGGGGGTTCGCGAGCAGTTCTTC,CASSLEEWGTGGVREQFF
TRBV11-2,-,few,TRBJ1-1,TGTGCCAGCAGCTTAGATCTAACCCATCCCCGGTACACTGAAGCTTTCTTT,CASSLDLTHPRYTEAFF
TRBV25-1,-,many,TRBJ2-5,TGTGCCAGCAGTGAGTGGACCGAGAAAGAGACCCAGTACTTC,CASSEWTEKETQYF
TRBV28,TRBD2,-,TRBJ2-1,TGTGCCAGCAGTCCATCTTCCACCCGACTAGCGGAGACCGTCTACAATGAGCAGTTCTTC,CASSPSSTRLAETVYNEQFF
TRBV5-1,-,-,TRBJ2-4,TGCGCCAGCAGCTTGATGGGGGTAGAGAGGGCCAAAAACATTCAGTACTTC,CASSLMGVERAKNIQYF
TRBV27,TRBD2,-,TRBJ2-5,TGTGCCAGCAGTTTCGGGGGAGGGCCTGAGACCCAGTACTTC,CASSFGGGPETQYF
TRBV12-3/TRBV12-4,-,-,TRBJ1-4,TGTGTCACCTCTGCCCAGGGTACCGAAAAACTGTTTTTT,CVTSAQGTEKLFF
TRBV6-5,-,few,TRBJ2-7,TGTGCCAGCAGTTACCGCCAGAGCTCCTACGAGCAGTACTTC,CASSYRQSSYEQYF
TRBV10-3,-,few,TRBJ2-7,TGTGCCATCAGTGATGACTACGAGCAGTACTTC,CAISDDYEQYF
TRBV9,TRBD1,few,TRBJ1-1,TGTGCCAGCAGCGTAGCCTGGGACAGTCACACTGAAGCTTTCTTT,CASSVAWDSHTEAFF
TRBV19,-,few,TRBJ1-4,TGTGCCAGTAACTTGCCGGGACACGAAAAACTGTTTTTT,CASNLPGHEKLFF
TRBV14,TRBD1,-,TRBJ2-6,TGTGCCAGCAGCCAAGTTTGGGGACAGGGGGTCCTTTTCTCTGGGGCCAACGTCCTGACTTTC,CASSQVWGQGVLFSGANVLTF
TRBV5-5,TRBD2,few,TRBJ2-7,TGTGCCAGCAGCCTGAGGTTGTGGACTAGCGAAGCCTACGAGCAGTACTTC,CASSLRLWTSEAYEQYF
TRBV7-8,TRBD1,-,TRBJ2-1,TGTGCCAGCAGCCTAACCGGGACAGGAGTTTACAATGAGCAGTTCTTC,CASSLTGTGVYNEQFF
TRBV6-5,-,few,TRBJ1-1,TGTGCCAGCACCGCCTTCAGGGGTAGGGGCACTGAAGCTTTCTTT,CASTAFRGRGTEAFF
TRBV10-3,TRBD1,-,TRBJ2-5,TGTGCCATCAGTGCGAAGGACAGGGGAGACGAGACCCAGTACTTC,CAISAKDRGDETQYF
TRBV6-5,-,-,TRBJ2-1,TGTGCCAGCAGTTCAGACAGAGCCTACAATGAGCAGTTCTTC,CASSSDRAYNEQFF
TRBV12-3/TRBV12-4,-,few,TRBJ1-2,TGTGCCTGCCTGACAGGTGGCTACACCTTC,CACLTGGYTF
TRBV29-1,-,-,TRBJ1-1,TGCAGCGTTGCTCTCTCCCTGACCACTGAAGCTTTCTTT,CSVALSLTTEAFF
TRBV10-2,-,many,TRBJ2-7,TGCGCCAGCAGTGAGTCTCCTAGGCTCGAGCAGTACTTC,CASSESPRLEQYF
TRBV7-2,-,-,TRBJ1-2,TGTGCCAGCAGCAAAGGGGGGGGTAACGACTATGGCTACACCTTC,CASSKGGGNDYGYTF
TRBV3-1,-,few,TRBJ1-3,TGTGCCAGCAGCCGTGGGGGGCTCTCTGGAAACACCATATATTTT,CASSRGGLSGNTIYF
TRBV6-5,-,few,TRBJ2-1,TGTGCCAGCAGTCCGACTCGCGAGAATGAGCAGTTCTTC,CASSPTRENEQFF
TRBV4-1,-,few,TRBJ2-7,TGCGCCAGCAGCCCCCACACATCCTACGAGCAGTACTTC,CASSPHTSYEQYF
TRBV28,TRBD1,-,TRBJ2-5,TGTGCCAGCAGTTTATCCGGGACAGAGTACCAAGAGACCCAGTACTTC,CASSLSGTEYQETQYF
TRBV7-8,-,-,TRBJ1-4,TGTGCCAGCAGCTTAGGGCGCATACCCTCGATTGCAACTAATGAAAAACTGTTTTTT,CASSLGRIPSIATNEKLFF
TRBV5-1,-,few,TRBJ1-2,TGCGCCAGCAGCTCGGACTACGGGACACCCTATGGCTACACCTTC,CASSSDYGTPYGYTF
TRBV5-6,-,-,TRBJ2-2,TGTGCCAGCAGCCGTGGGAAAGTCGCCGGGGAGCTGTTTTTT,CASSRGKVAGELFF
TRBV3-1,TRBD2,few,TRBJ2-1,TGTGCCAGCAGCCAAGGGACTAGCGGGAGCTCCTACAATGAGCAGTTCTTC,CASSQGTSGSSYNEQFF